The 15 T cell receptor beta chains given below trace back to one sample, sequenced in a study of cytomegalovirus exposure and HLA in healthy donors. The PCR was carried out with 60 Vbeta primers and 13 Jbeta primers. The method was immunoSEQ multiplex PCR; TCRdb's version includes in-frame clones alone and lacks a portion of them. In all, the sample yields 100,000 to 150,000 clones. The sample taken for sequencing was PBMCs. These receptors originate from a woman in her thirties or forties in good health and CMV-seropositive.

The rearrangement links TRBV5-1 to TRBJ2-5, with 9 bases matching TRBD1. The J call may be wrong; the DNA end is better matched by TRBJ2-7. The CDR3 totals 15 residues. CDR1 and CDR2 (germline): SGHRS, YFSETQ. CDR3 nucleotide sequence: TGCGCCAGCAGCCAATACAACAGGGGGCCCTACGAGCAGTACTTC. This translates into CASSQYNRGPYEQYF.

V is TRBV28 and J is TRBJ1-1; TRBD1 might be the D (5 bases). Trimming stripped 7 bases from V and 2 bases from J, with 17 bases between. CDR1 is MDHEN, CDR2 SYDVKM, per germline. This CDR3 region has 15 residues. CDR3 in DNA: TGTGCCAGCACCTTAAGGGGCGGGGGTAACACTGAAGCTTTCTTT. Protein sequence: CASTLRGGGNTEAFF.

The chain carries TRBV7-2 and TRBJ2-5; D may be TRBD2 (6 bases). Germline V CDR1 and CDR2: SGHTA, FQGNSA. Trimming left V 1 base short and J 5 bases short, with 11 bases between. This CDR3 spans 14 amino acids. CDR3 sequence (DNA): TGTGCCAGCAGCTTAGTAAGAGGAGGGGAGACCCAGTACTTC. Translation: CASSLVRGGETQYF.

The gene calls are TRBV7-3 and TRBJ1-2, with 9 bases that match TRBD1. Germline CDR1 reads SGHTA; CDR2 reads FQGTGA. The ends lost 5 bases at V and 4 bases at J; junction bases unmatched: 5. The CDR3 is 14 amino acids. In DNA form, the CDR3 reads TGTGCCAGCAGCGTACAGGGGGCAATCTATGGCTACACCTTC. It yields the protein CASSVQGAIYGYTF.

The V call is TRBV5-6, the J call TRBJ2-5; no firm D call. V lost 0 bases to trimming and J lost 4 bases, with 7 bases between them. Germline-derived CDR1 and CDR2 are SGHDT and YYEEEE. The CDR3 is 13 residues long. CDR3 in amino acids: CASSLVGAETQYF. CDR3 in DNA: TGTGCCAGCAGCTTGGTAGGAGCAGAGACCCAGTACTTC. The full variable domain, with the rest looked up from reference TRBV5-6 and TRBJ2-5, is DAGVTQSPTHLIKTRGQQVTLRCSPKSGHDTVSWYQQALGQGPQFIFQYYEEEERQRGNFPDRFSGHQFPNYSSELNVNALLLGDSALYLCASSLVGAETQYFGPGTRLLVL.

CDR3 region: CASSLNGGANTGELFF. CDR3 bases: TGTGCCAGCAGCTTAAACGGCGGGGCGAACACCGGGGAGCTGTTTTTT. The V and J genes are TRBV7-3 and TRBJ2-2, with a tentative D call TRBD2 (6 bases). V shed 1 base and J shed 0 bases, with 9 bases lying between them. The CDR3 loop spans 16 amino acids. The germline gives CDR1 SGHTA, CDR2 FQGTGA.

V and J are TRBV6-1 and TRBJ1-5; TRBD1 matches at 8 bases. CDR1 is MNHNS and CDR2 is SASEGT in the germline V gene. The CDR3 runs to 14 residues. The J segment lost 7 bases and the V segment lost 4 bases, leaving 6 bases of the junction unmatched. The CDR3, as DNA: TGTGCCAGCAGTGCGGACAGGGCCGGGCAGCCCCAGCATTTT. Its translation is CASSADRAGQPQHF.

This chain uses TRBV7-6 with TRBJ1-4, with 8 bases identical to TRBD1. Germline-derived CDR1 and CDR2 are SGHVS and FNYEAQ. The V segment lost 6 bases and the J segment 7 bases; nucleotides outside the gene matches: 7. The length of the CDR3 is 14 residues. The CDR3 is CASSRDRGGEKLFF. The CDR3 DNA reads TGTGCCAGCAGTCGTGACAGGGGTGGTGAAAAACTGTTTTTT.

To note about this clone: A read error may produce the germline difference seen at one junction end. This sample also contains other DNA sequences that code for the same CDR3. The rearrangement joins TRBV27 to TRBJ1-3; tentatively, D is TRBD1 (6 bases). The CDR3 consists of 16 residues. Germline V gene data show CDR1 as MNHEY and CDR2 as SMNVEV (reference sequence). CDR3 coding DNA: TGTGCCAGCAGTCCCTGGGGAGGGGGACCTGGGAACACCATATATTTT. It codes for CASSPWGGGPGNTIYF.

V gene TRBV7-9 combines with J gene TRBJ1-2; TRBD1 aligns across 10 bases. This CDR3 contains 15 residues. The germline gives CDR1 SEHNR, CDR2 FQNEAQ (reference sequence). The J segment lost 6 bases and the V segment lost 5 bases, leaving 9 bases of the junction unmatched. CDR3 coding DNA: TGTGCCAGCAGCAAAGAGGGGACAGGGGAAAATGGCTACACCTTC. This codes for CASSKEGTGENGYTF. Based on the CDR3 plus reference TRBV7-9 and TRBJ1-2, the full variable domain is DTGVSQNPRHKITKRGQNVTFRCDPISEHNRLYWYRQTLGQGPEFLTYFQNEAQLEKSRLLSDRFSAERPKGSFSTLEIQRTEQGDSAMYLCASSKEGTGENGYTFGSGTRLTVV.

This sequence joins TRBV27 and TRBJ1-2; D possibly corresponds to TRBD1 (5 bases). V was cut by 3 bases and J by 4 bases, with 12 bases left in between. The CDR3 spans 14 residues. CDR1 is MNHEY, CDR2 SMNVEV, per germline (reference sequence). The CDR3 here is CASSLTDTSYGYTF. In nucleotides, the CDR3 is TGTGCCAGCAGTTTGACGGACACCTCCTATGGCTACACCTTC.

This chain's CDR3 is CASSSGRRVRADTQYF. The CDR3, as DNA: TGTGCCAGCAGCTCAGGGCGTCGAGTCAGGGCAGATACGCAGTATTTT. This chain joins TRBV7-2 and TRBJ2-3; tentative D call: TRBD1 (5 bases). Germline assignment: CDR1 SGHTA and CDR2 FQGNSA. Trimming stripped 4 bases from V and 4 bases from J, with 18 bases between. This CDR3 spans 16 amino acids.

V and J are TRBV6-1 and TRBJ2-7; weak D call: TRBD2 (6 bases). The CDR3 runs to 14 residues. Germline assignment: CDR1 MNHNS and CDR2 SASEGT. V lost 6 bases to trimming and J lost 0 bases, with 12 bases between them. This chain's CDR3 is CASSPGRGSYEQYF. Written as DNA, the CDR3 is TGTGCCAGCAGCCCAGGGCGGGGCTCCTACGAGCAGTACTTC.

V is TRBV5-1 and J is TRBJ2-3; TRBD2 matches 7 bases. The CDR3 has 15 amino acids. Germline CDR1 reads SGHRS; CDR2 reads YFSETQ. V gave up 3 bases and J gave up 0 bases; unmatched junction bases: 4. CDR3 sequence (DNA): TGCGCCAGCAGCTCATTTAGCGGGAGCACAGATACGCAGTATTTT. This sequence encodes CASSSFSGSTDTQYF.

The chain carries TRBV9 and TRBJ2-1, with 12 nucleotides matching TRBD2. CDR1 SGDLS and CDR2 YYNGEE come from the germline V gene. Trimming removed 4 bases from V and 7 bases from J; junction bases left unmatched: 9. The CDR3 sequence is 16 residues long. The CDR3 sequence is CASSLEGTSGLNEQFF. In DNA, the CDR3 is TGTGCCAGCAGCCTAGAAGGGACTAGCGGGCTTAATGAGCAGTTCTTC.